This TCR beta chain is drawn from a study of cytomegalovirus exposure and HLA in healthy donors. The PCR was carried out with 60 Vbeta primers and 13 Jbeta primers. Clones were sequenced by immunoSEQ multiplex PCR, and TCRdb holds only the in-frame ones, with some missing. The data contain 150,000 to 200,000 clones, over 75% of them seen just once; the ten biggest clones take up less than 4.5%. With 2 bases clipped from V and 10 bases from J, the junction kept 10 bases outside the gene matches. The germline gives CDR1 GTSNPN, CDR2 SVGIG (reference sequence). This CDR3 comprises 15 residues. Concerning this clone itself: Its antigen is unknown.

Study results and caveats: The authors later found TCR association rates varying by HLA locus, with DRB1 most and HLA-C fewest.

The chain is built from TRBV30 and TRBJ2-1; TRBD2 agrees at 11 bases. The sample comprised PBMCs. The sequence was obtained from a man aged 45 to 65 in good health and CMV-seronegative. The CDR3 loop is CAWSLGSGGAKEQFF. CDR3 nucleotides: TGTGCCTGGAGTTTGGGTAGCGGGGGGGCCAAGGAGCAGTTCTTC.